This T cell receptor beta chain was retrieved from a study of CD8 T cells in ankylosing spondylitis. Study-level results: There was a TCR beta motif, made of several highly homologous variants, that appeared characteristic of ankylosing spondylitis blood.

About this clonotype itself: What it binds is unknown.

TCRdb independently ran MiXCR on the 5' RACE reads; one entry per CDR3 protein. The data contain approximately 540,000 distinct CDR3 sequences, roughly 13% of them seen just once; the ten biggest clones take up around 7%. The sequencing input was blood, either unsorted or a sorted T cell fraction (not recorded which). The TCR originated in a male donor with ankylosing spondylitis.

The CDR3 loop is CASSWGQRDNSPLHF. CDR3 nucleotide sequence: TGTGCCAGCAGCTGGGGCCAACGAGATAATTCACCCCTCCACTTT. The chain carries TRBV5-6 and TRBJ1-6; D is perhaps TRBD1 (5 bases). Trimming cost V 3 bases and J 5 bases, with 12 bases left between them. CDR1 is SGHDT, CDR2 YYEEEE, per germline. The CDR3 runs to 15 residues. The full variable domain, with the rest looked up from reference TRBV5-6 and TRBJ1-6, is DAGVTQSPTHLIKTRGQQVTLRCSPKSGHDTVSWYQQALGQGPQFIFQYYEEEERQRGNFPDRFSGHQFPNYSSELNVNALLLGDSALYLCASSWGQRDNSPLHFGNGTRLTVT.